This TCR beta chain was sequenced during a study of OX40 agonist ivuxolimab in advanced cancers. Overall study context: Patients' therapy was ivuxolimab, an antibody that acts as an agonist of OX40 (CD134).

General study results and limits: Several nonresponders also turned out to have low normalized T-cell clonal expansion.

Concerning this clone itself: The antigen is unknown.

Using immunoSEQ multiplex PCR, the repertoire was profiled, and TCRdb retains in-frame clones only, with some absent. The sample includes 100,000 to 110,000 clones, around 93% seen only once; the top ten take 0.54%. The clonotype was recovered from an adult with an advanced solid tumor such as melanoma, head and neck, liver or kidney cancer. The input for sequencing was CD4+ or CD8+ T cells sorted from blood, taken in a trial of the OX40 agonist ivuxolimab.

The CDR3 DNA sequence: TGTGCCAGCAGACGTCCCGGGACAGGGGGCCTAGGCTACACCTTC. This translates into CASRRPGTGGLGYTF. This chain links TRBV28 with TRBJ1-2; 12 nucleotides line up with TRBD1. In germline, CDR1 is MDHEN, CDR2 SYDVKM. V dropped 6 bases and J dropped 8; count of bases not matched to a gene: 10. The CDR3 loop spans 15 amino acids.